This T cell receptor beta chain was sequenced for a study of blood T cell repertoires in COVID-19. Background on the study: Samples of COVID-19 (acute and convalescent) were obtained from the United States, Italy and Spain. The analysed material was cDNA or gDNA that came from T cells, B-cell-depleted T cells, or PBMCs.

Original methodology: How many nucleated cells were present was estimated from reference gene primer amplification. Sequenced by immunoSEQ multiplex PCR; TCRdb stores in-frame clones only, minus some. Clonal size and the V and J genes are those of that table, whereas D and trimming came from the DNA. This sample yields 190,000 or so clones, of which about 83% are seen a single time; about 0.96% belongs to the top ten. The CDR3 extends over 14 amino acids. Trimming took 8 bases from V and 4 from J, leaving 14 bases between them. Germline assignment: CDR1 MNHNY and CDR2 SVGAGI (reference sequence). The sequenced sample consisted of peripheral blood. V usage is TRBV6-6 and J usage is TRBJ1-4, with D unresolved. This TCR derives from a woman between 18 and 29 years old who had recovered from COVID-19. The CDR3 loop reads CASLRRQNNEKLFF. CDR3 nucleotides: TGTGCCAGCCTCCGGCGGCAGAATAATGAAAAACTGTTTTTT.